One TCR beta chain is described in this entry. Its specificity is not known. The donors were adults (healthy and HIV-negative) with no recent acute infections or vaccinations. The table came from immunoSEQ multiplex PCR; TCRdb's copy has only in-frame clones and leaves some out. The table includes more than 2 million clones, approximately 94% detected once. This record comes from a study of shared clonotypes between healthy human individuals. Findings and limits, study-wide: Relative to clonotypes present in all four donors, those not shared had lower generation probabilities. About 5% of naive CD4 clonotypes were shared across several donors.

The V end lost 3 bases, the J end lost 2 bases, and 16 bases lay between the germline ends. Germline V gene lookup returns CDR1 SNHLY and CDR2 FYNNEI. The CDR3 totals 16 residues. This receptor was taken from a man between 18 and 35 years old in good health. The sample taken for sequencing was naive CD4+ T cells sorted from blood. As to subset: CD45RA+ positively selected. V usage is TRBV2 and J usage is TRBJ1-1; D is undetermined. The CDR3 reads CASSEGMWRRNTEAFF. The CDR3 DNA reads TGTGCCAGCAGTGAGGGGATGTGGAGGAGAAACACTGAAGCTTTCTTT. Full variable domain (remainder filled in from reference TRBV2 and TRBJ1-1): EPEVTQTPSHQVTQMGQEVILRCVPISNHLYFYWYRQILGQKVEFLVSFYNNEISEKSEIFDDQFSVERPDGSNFTLKIRSTKLEDSAMYFCASSEGMWRRNTEAFFGQGTRLTVV.